The 32 T cell receptor beta chains below all came from one sample that was sequenced in a study of human T cells and chemical hapten exposure. Each CDR3 protein gets one entry after TCRdb re-called the RACE reads with MiXCR. The repertoire consists of under 200,000 distinct CDR3 sequences, with 30% occurring once and the leading ten covering just under 3%. Time point defined: pre-sensitization, week 0. Treatment specified: therapeutic diphenylcyclopropenone sensitization with weekly scalp DPC. This material consisted of whole blood, taken in connection with sensitization to the hapten diphenylcyclopropenone (DPC). The receptors were gathered from a woman in her 30s with alopecia areata. Some clones in this sample may be carry-over from other donors' samples.

The V gene is TRBV7-2, the J gene TRBJ1-5; D unclear. Trimming took off 2 bases at V and 2 bases at J, with 4 bases between the two ends. CDR1 is SGHTA and CDR2 is FQGNSA in the germline V gene. The CDR3 length is 13 residues. The CDR3 nucleotides read TGTGCCAGCAGCTTATTCGGCAATCAGCCCCAGCATTTT. Residues: CASSLFGNQPQHF.

There are a few counts of this clonotype. CDR3: CASSDDRAQPQHF. The CDR3 region has the DNA TGTGCCAGCAGCGACGACAGGGCTCAGCCCCAGCATTTT. The V call is TRBV2, the J call TRBJ1-5, with 7 bases matching TRBD1. The CDR3 extends over 13 amino acids. Per the germline V gene, CDR1 is SNHLY and CDR2 is FYNNEI. V trimming: 6 bases; J trimming: 6 bases; junction bases outside the gene matches: 5.

The J gene is TRBJ2-5, the V gene TRBV7-9; perhaps TRBD2 as D (6 bases). V gave up 0 bases and J gave up 7 bases, with 6 bases separating them. This CDR3 contains 12 residues. Germline loops: CDR1 SEHNR, CDR2 FQNEAQ (reference sequence). The CDR3 spells CASSLAGGTQYF. The CDR3 nucleotides are TGTGCCAGCAGCTTAGCGGGGGGGACCCAGTACTTC.

The V gene is TRBV7-6, the J gene TRBJ2-7; maybe TRBD1 (5 bases). Germline CDR1 SGHVS, CDR2 FNYEAQ. With 5 bases removed from V and 1 base from J, the gap between germline ends came to 18 bases. The CDR3 extends over 16 amino acids. CDR3 region: CASSPQQASLSYEQYF. The DNA of the CDR3 is TGTGCCAGCAGCCCACAACAGGCTTCGCTTTCCTACGAGCAGTACTTC. Drawing the rest from reference TRBV7-6 and TRBJ2-7, the complete variable domain is GAGVSQSPRYKVTKRGQDVALRCDPISGHVSLYWYRQALGQGPEFLTYFNYEAQQDKSGLPNDRFSAERPEGSISTLTIQRTEQRDSAMYRCASSPQQASLSYEQYFGPGTRLTVT.

The rearrangement links TRBV14 to TRBJ2-2; D gene ambiguous. Germline values: CDR1 SGHDN, CDR2 FVKESK. Trimming pared 4 bases from V and 6 bases from J, leaving 9 bases between. The CDR3 extends over 13 amino acids. The CDR3 region has the DNA TGTGCCAGCAGCCCAGCGCGGCCCGGGGAGCTGTTTTTT. Translated, it gives CASSPARPGELFF. Full variable domain (remainder filled in from reference TRBV14 and TRBJ2-2): EAGVTQFPSHSVIEKGQTVTLRCDPISGHDNLYWYRRVMGKEIKFLLHFVKESKQDESGMPNNRFLAERTGGTYSTLKVQPAELEDSGVYFCASSPARPGELFFGEGSRLTVL.

This sequence joins TRBV5-1 and TRBJ2-3; D may match TRBD1 or TRBD2 (6 bases each). Between the trimmed V and J ends, which lost 0 bases and 4 bases, there was a span of 15 bases. CDR3 size: 16 residues. Germline-derived CDR1 and CDR2 are SGHRS and YFSETQ. The CDR3 is CASSLGSGAAADTQYF. The CDR3 DNA sequence: TGCGCCAGCAGCTTGGGGTCGGGGGCCGCGGCAGATACGCAGTATTTT.

This clonotype was picked up one time. The rearrangement joins TRBV28 to TRBJ1-1, with D possibly matching TRBD1 (5 bases). The V end lost 7 bases, the J end lost 3 bases, and 12 bases lay between the germline ends. This CDR3 has 13 amino acids. From germline, CDR1 is MDHEN and CDR2 SYDVKM. CDR3 in DNA: TGTGCCAGCACCCGGGACGGGTACACTGAAGCTTTCTTT. This gives the protein CASTRDGYTEAFF.

The gene calls are TRBV29-1 and TRBJ1-3; TRBD1 is a possible D gene (6 bases). Germline V gene sequence: CDR1 SQVTM, CDR2 ANQGSEA. V shed 4 bases and J shed 0 bases, with 7 bases lying between them. This CDR3 is 13 amino acids long. The CDR3 DNA reads as TGCAGCGTTGGCAGGGGCTCTGGAAACACCATATATTTT. Protein product: CSVGRGSGNTIYF.

This clonotype was detected a few times. V is TRBV2 and J is TRBJ2-1; TRBD1 might be the D (5 bases). V lost 7 bases and J 5 bases, leaving 18 bases between the germline ends. The germline V gene encodes CDR1 SNHLY and CDR2 FYNNEI. The CDR3 spans 15 residues. The CDR3 coding sequence is TGTGCCAGCACCACCCGACGGAAGGGGAACAATGAGCAGTTCTTC. Translated: CASTTRRKGNNEQFF. The full variable domain, in which reference TRBV2 and TRBJ2-1 provide the parts outside the CDR3, is EPEVTQTPSHQVTQMGQEVILRCVPISNHLYFYWYRQILGQKVEFLVSFYNNEISEKSEIFDDQFSVERPDGSNFTLKIRSTKLEDSAMYFCASTTRRKGNNEQFFGPGTRLTVL.

This clonotype was seen just once. The gene calls are TRBV28 and TRBJ2-2; TRBD2 is a possible D gene (5 bases). Looked up from germline, CDR1 is MDHEN and CDR2 is SYDVKM. The CDR3 is 16 residues long. V was shortened by 6 bases and J by 2 bases, with 16 bases between the two germline ends. CDR3 sequence (DNA): TGTGCCAGCAGCTCCCTGTGGAGGCTAAACACCGGGGAGCTGTTTTTT. This gives the protein CASSSLWRLNTGELFF.

The V gene is TRBV5-1, the J gene TRBJ2-1; D gene ambiguous. Trimming cost V 4 bases and J 6 bases, with 5 bases left between them. CDR3 length: 11 residues. The germline V gene encodes CDR1 SGHRS and CDR2 YFSETQ. CDR3 DNA sequence: TGCGCCAGCAGCGAACTCAATGAGCAGTTCTTC. This sequence encodes CASSELNEQFF.

The CDR3 protein is CASSSRQGWDQPQHF. The CDR3 DNA follows: TGTGCCAGCAGCTCAAGACAGGGCTGGGATCAGCCCCAGCATTTT. The chain recombines TRBV12-3 or TRBV12-4 with TRBJ1-5; 7 bases map to TRBD1. The length of the CDR3 is 15 residues. Unmatched junction bases numbered 10, after V lost 6 bases and J lost 5 bases.

This clonotype was seen only a few times. The V call is TRBV7-8, the J call TRBJ2-1; 9 bases are a match to TRBD2. The CDR3 runs 15 residues. Per the germline V gene, CDR1 is SGHVS and CDR2 is FQNEAQ. After removal of 6 bases from V and 7 bases from J, the junction contained 10 bases not matched to a gene. In nucleotides, the CDR3 is TGTGCCAGCAGTACGATTAGCGGGAGTAGAAATGAGCAGTTCTTC. This encodes CASSTISGSRNEQFF.

The V call is TRBV12-5, the J call TRBJ2-2; D perhaps matches TRBD2 (5 bases). CDR3 length equals 13 residues. V was cut by 7 bases and J by 4 bases, with 10 bases left in between. Germline V gene sequence: CDR1 LGHNT, CDR2 FRNRAP. DNA of the CDR3: TGTGCTAGTGCCCCTCGGGGCACCGGGGAGCTGTTTTTT. Translating gives CASAPRGTGELFF.

This chain joins TRBV7-2 and TRBJ2-2; possible D gene TRBD1, 6 bases. Trimming took off 1 base at V and 4 bases at J, with 13 bases between the two ends. From germline, CDR1 is SGHTA and CDR2 FQGNSA. CDR3 length: 16 amino acids. CDR3 sequence: CASSLGLGAGTGELFF. DNA of the CDR3: TGTGCCAGCAGCTTAGGCCTGGGGGCAGGCACCGGGGAGCTGTTTTTT.

The chain recombines TRBV28 with TRBJ1-2; D gene unclear. V was pared by 10 bases and J by 5 bases, with 17 bases between. CDR1 MDHEN and CDR2 SYDVKM come from the germline V gene. This CDR3 has 13 residues. DNA for the CDR3: TGTGCCATTACCCAATCTAGGAGTTATGGCTACACCTTC. Its protein is CAITQSRSYGYTF.

This chain uses TRBV10-3 with TRBJ1-5; D remains unclear. Germline V CDR1 and CDR2: ENHRY, SYGVKD. The CDR3 consists of 13 residues. Trimming took 5 bases from V and 6 from J, leaving 11 bases between them. The CDR3 sequence: CAISPGSGQPQHF. The CDR3 coding sequence is TGTGCCATCAGTCCGGGTTCAGGTCAGCCCCAGCATTTT.

The chain is built from TRBV29-1 and TRBJ1-2, with TRBD1 matching 8 bases. Trimming at V came to 6 bases and at J to 6 bases, leaving 15 bases not matched to a gene. CDR3 size: 15 residues. Germline-derived CDR1 and CDR2 are SQVTM and ANQGSEA. The CDR3 nucleotides are TGCAGCGTGGGGCAGGGGGCGATCGGATTCGATGGCTACACCTTC. Its translation is CSVGQGAIGFDGYTF.

This clonotype was picked up a small number of times. V is TRBV5-6 and J is TRBJ1-5; 10 nucleotides agree with TRBD1. V lost 4 bases to trimming and J lost 11 bases; unmatched junction nucleotides: 12. In germline, CDR1 is SGHDT, CDR2 YYEEEE. The CDR3 runs 15 residues. The CDR3 is CASSPFGQGGAAQHF. DNA for the CDR3: TGTGCCAGCAGCCCGTTTGGACAGGGGGGTGCGGCCCAGCATTTT.

The rearrangement links TRBV5-1 to TRBJ2-6, with TRBD1 matching 7 bases. The V segment lost 8 bases and the J segment 4 bases; nucleotides outside the gene matches: 15. CDR3 length: 17 amino acids. The V gene's germline CDR1 is SGHRS and CDR2 YFSETQ. The CDR3 DNA reads as TGCGCCAGTTATACGGGACAGACCTCCTGGGGGGCCAACGTCCTGACTTTC. Translated, it gives CASYTGQTSWGANVLTF.

The genes are TRBV15 and TRBJ2-1, with D possibly being TRBD2 (5 bases). CDR1 LNHNV and CDR2 YYDKDF come from the germline V gene (reference sequence). Deletions cut 0 bases from V and 6 bases from J, with 12 bases between. The CDR3 loop spans 15 amino acids. The CDR3 DNA sequence: TGTGCCACCAGCAGAGATCGTGCCGGGGTCAATGAGCAGTTCTTC. It specifies CATSRDRAGVNEQFF.

This clonotype was picked up a small number of times. The chain carries TRBV9 and TRBJ2-4; D possibly corresponds to TRBD1 (6 bases). V dropped 0 bases and J dropped 9 bases, with 7 bases sitting between them. Per germline, CDR1 SGDLS and CDR2 YYNGEE. This CDR3 is 12 amino acids long. CDR3 residues: CASSVETGIQYF. The CDR3 bases are TGTGCCAGCAGCGTAGAGACAGGCATTCAGTACTTC.

This clonotype occurred a few times. The chain employs TRBV28 and TRBJ2-5; 9 bases map to TRBD1. Germline CDR1 MDHEN, CDR2 SYDVKM. CDR3 size: 14 residues. V lost 8 bases to trimming and J lost 0 bases; unmatched junction nucleotides: 4. In nucleotides, the CDR3 is TGTGCCAGCTACGGACAGGGGTACCAAGAGACCCAGTACTTC. Its protein is CASYGQGYQETQYF.

This clonotype was observed a few times. The V call is TRBV29-1, the J call TRBJ2-7; D gene ambiguous. Trimming stripped 4 bases from V and 1 base from J, with 8 bases between. The V gene's germline CDR1 is SQVTM and CDR2 ANQGSEA. CDR3 size: 12 residues. Here the CDR3 DNA reads TGCAGCGTTGGAACTCCATCCTACGAGCAGTACTTC. The encoded protein is CSVGTPSYEQYF.

The sample holds a few counts of this clonotype. V is TRBV25-1 and J is TRBJ2-2, with D perhaps TRBD1 (6 bases). Trimming removed 9 bases at V and 4 bases at J, with 18 bases between. From germline, CDR1 is MGHDK and CDR2 SYGVNS. CDR3 length equals 15 residues. The CDR3 here is CARARTVLCTGELFF. DNA for the CDR3: TGTGCCAGGGCGAGGACAGTTTTATGCACCGGGGAGCTGTTTTTT.

V and J are TRBV2 and TRBJ1-2, with a tentative D call TRBD1 (5 bases). Per the germline V gene, CDR1 is SNHLY and CDR2 is FYNNEI. V lost 6 bases and J lost 0, with 11 bases in between. CDR3 size: 14 residues. CDR3 DNA: TGTGCCAGCAGACCAGGACACGCTAACTATGGCTACACCTTC. Protein product: CASRPGHANYGYTF.

This clonotype has at least ten counts. The chain has TRBV7-9 and TRBJ1-2; no reliable D call. V was trimmed by 5 bases and J by 8 bases, leaving 12 bases between them. Germline loops: CDR1 SEHNR, CDR2 FQNEAQ (reference sequence). This CDR3 has 12 amino acids. The CDR3 DNA reads TGTGCCAGCAGCCTGGAGGCAAGAGGCTACACCTTC. Protein sequence: CASSLEARGYTF.

Many counts were recorded for this clonotype. The V gene is TRBV3-1, the J gene TRBJ2-3; D remains unclear. The CDR3 has 14 amino acids. Germline CDR1 reads LGHDT; CDR2 reads YNNKEL (reference sequence). V was pared by 0 bases and J by 3 bases, with 7 bases between. The CDR3 nucleotides read TGTGCCAGCAGCCAAGATCCAGTAACAGATACGCAGTATTTT. This translates into CASSQDPVTDTQYF.

The chain joins TRBV9 to TRBJ1-5, with D possibly matching TRBD1 (5 bases). V was trimmed by 3 bases and J by 7 bases, leaving 14 bases between them. This CDR3 has 14 residues. Germline assignment: CDR1 SGDLS and CDR2 YYNGEE. CDR3 DNA sequence: TGTGCCAGCAGCGCCGGGACCGCCGCGCAGCCCCAGCATTTT. As protein: CASSAGTAAQPQHF.

The chain combines TRBV7-2 with TRBJ1-4; tentative D call: TRBD1 (5 bases). V was clipped by 5 bases and J by 0 bases, with 13 bases between them. Germline V gene lookup returns CDR1 SGHTA and CDR2 FQGNSA. The CDR3 has 16 amino acids. The CDR3 protein is CASSRDGGATNEKLFF. DNA for the CDR3: TGTGCCAGCAGCAGGGACGGCGGAGCAACTAATGAAAAACTGTTTTTT.

The J gene is TRBJ2-5, the V gene TRBV28, with TRBD2 as a possible D gene (6 bases). Trimming pared 6 bases from V and 2 bases from J, leaving 22 bases between. The CDR3 totals 17 residues. Germline V lookup: CDR1 MDHEN, CDR2 SYDVKM. The CDR3 DNA sequence: TGTGCCAGCAGCCAAGGGTATCTCGCGGGACGGCAAGAGACCCAGTACTTC. Translating it yields CASSQGYLAGRQETQYF.

The chain couples TRBV7-9 to TRBJ2-1, with D hard to call. The CDR3 runs 15 residues. From germline, CDR1 is SEHNR and CDR2 FQNEAQ (reference sequence). V was shortened by 2 bases and J by 0 bases, with 8 bases between the two germline ends. CDR3 bases: TGTGCCAGCAGCTTAATCGGCAGCTCCTACAATGAGCAGTTCTTC. Protein product: CASSLIGSSYNEQFF.